Detailed here is one TCR beta chain. The data are from a study of Graves' ophthalmopathy and Graves' hyperthyroidism. From fresh peripheral blood, roughly 11 ml in volume, the PBMCs were obtained. Amplification of TCR beta CDR3 regions used RNA transcripts. Second-round multiplex PCR came after first-round RT-PCR with HTBI primers. In TCRdb, the multiplex PCR reads were re-called with MiXCR into one record per CDR3 protein. This sample yields some 250,000 distinct CDR3 sequences, of which around 50% are seen a single time; less than 60% belongs to the top ten. The clonotype comes from an adult man with Graves' ophthalmopathy. The specimen sequenced was peripheral blood.

CDR3 DNA: TGTGCCAGCAGACCGAGGGGCAGCTATGGCTACACCTTC. Protein product: CASRPRGSYGYTF. The chain is built from TRBV10-3 and TRBJ1-2, with D possibly being TRBD1 (5 bases). Germline-derived CDR1 and CDR2 are ENHRY and SYGVKD. Trimming shortened V by 10 bases and J by 4 bases, and 16 bases separated the two germline ends. This CDR3 is 13 amino acids long.